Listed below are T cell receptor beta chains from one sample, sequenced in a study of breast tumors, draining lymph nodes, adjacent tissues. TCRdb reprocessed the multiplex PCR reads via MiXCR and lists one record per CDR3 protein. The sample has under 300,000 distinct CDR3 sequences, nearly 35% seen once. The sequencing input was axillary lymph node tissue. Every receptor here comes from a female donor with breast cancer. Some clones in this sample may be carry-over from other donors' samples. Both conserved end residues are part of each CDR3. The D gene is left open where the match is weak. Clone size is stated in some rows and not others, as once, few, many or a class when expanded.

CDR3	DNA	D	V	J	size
CASSLAAGDANQPQHF	TGCGCCAGCAGCTTGGCCGCCGGGGACGCCAATCAGCCCCAGCATTTT	-	TRBV5-1	TRBJ1-5	many
CASRGRRDRAGETQYF	TGTGCCAGCAGGGGGCGTCGGGACAGGGCGGGAGAGACCCAGTACTTC	TRBD1	TRBV2	TRBJ2-5	many
CASSQFKVPETQYF	TGTGCCAGCAGTCAGTTTAAGGTGCCAGAGACCCAGTACTTC	-	TRBV6-2/TRBV6-3	TRBJ2-5	few
CASSQNSGLAGVHEQFF	TGTGCCAGCAGTCAAAACTCGGGACTAGCGGGGGTACATGAGCAGTTCTTC	TRBD2	TRBV6-5	TRBJ2-1	-
CSASPRGGSEKLFF	TGCAGTGCTAGTCCCCGTGGGGGGAGTGAAAAACTGTTTTTT	-	TRBV20-1	TRBJ1-4	many
CASSALLYEQYF	TGTGCCAGCAGCGCCCTTCTCTACGAGCAGTACTTC	-	TRBV7-9	TRBJ2-7	many
CASSLSVNEQFF	TGTGCCAGCAGCTTATCGGTAAATGAGCAGTTCTTC	-	TRBV11-3	TRBJ2-1	few
CASSVKSSGANVLTF	TGTGCCAGCAGTGTTAAGAGCTCTGGGGCCAACGTCCTGACTTTC	-	TRBV2	TRBJ2-6	-
CSANYILGTQYF	TGCAGTGCTAATTACATACTTGGGACCCAGTACTTC	-	TRBV20-1	TRBJ2-5	-
CSARVGISNQPQHFGDGTLGAQYF	-	-	TRBV20-1	TRBJ2-7	once
CASSFSGVQETQYF	TGTGCCAGCAGTTTTTCAGGGGTGCAAGAGACCCAGTACTTC	-	TRBV12-3/TRBV12-4	TRBJ2-5	many
CASTTSGSETQYF	TGTGCCAGCACAACTAGCGGGAGTGAGACCCAGTACTTC	TRBD2	TRBV5-8	TRBJ2-5	many